This T cell receptor (beta chain) was found in a study of cytomegalovirus exposure and HLA in healthy donors. Germline V lookup: CDR1 MNHEY, CDR2 SMNVEV (reference sequence). Germline trimming cut 4 bases from V and 2 bases from J; bases unmatched to any gene: 4. The CDR3 loop spans 14 amino acids. It was with 60 Vbeta and 13 Jbeta primers that the PCR ran. The repertoire was sequenced with immunoSEQ multiplex PCR; TCRdb's copy has only in-frame clones and lacks some. In the table there are approximately 200,000 clones, approximately 79% of which are singletons. The sample comprised PBMCs. The receptor comes from a girl aged 5-17 years in good health and CMV-seropositive. The chain has TRBV27 and TRBJ2-7; 8 nucleotides line up with TRBD1. The CDR3 loop is CASSYGQGTYEQYF. DNA of the CDR3: TGTGCCAGCAGTTACGGACAGGGAACCTACGAGCAGTACTTC.